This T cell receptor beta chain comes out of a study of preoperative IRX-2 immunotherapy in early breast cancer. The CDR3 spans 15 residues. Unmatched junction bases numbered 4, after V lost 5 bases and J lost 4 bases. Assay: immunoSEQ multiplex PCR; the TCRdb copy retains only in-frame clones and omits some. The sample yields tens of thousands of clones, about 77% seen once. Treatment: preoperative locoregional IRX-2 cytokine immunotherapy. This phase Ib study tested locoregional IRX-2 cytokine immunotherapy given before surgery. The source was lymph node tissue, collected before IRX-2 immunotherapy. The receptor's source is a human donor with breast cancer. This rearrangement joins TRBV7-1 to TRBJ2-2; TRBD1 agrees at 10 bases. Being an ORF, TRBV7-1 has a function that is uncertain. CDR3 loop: CASSPRTGGTGELFF. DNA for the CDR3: TGTGCCAGCAGCCCACGGACAGGGGGCACCGGGGAGCTGTTTTTT.